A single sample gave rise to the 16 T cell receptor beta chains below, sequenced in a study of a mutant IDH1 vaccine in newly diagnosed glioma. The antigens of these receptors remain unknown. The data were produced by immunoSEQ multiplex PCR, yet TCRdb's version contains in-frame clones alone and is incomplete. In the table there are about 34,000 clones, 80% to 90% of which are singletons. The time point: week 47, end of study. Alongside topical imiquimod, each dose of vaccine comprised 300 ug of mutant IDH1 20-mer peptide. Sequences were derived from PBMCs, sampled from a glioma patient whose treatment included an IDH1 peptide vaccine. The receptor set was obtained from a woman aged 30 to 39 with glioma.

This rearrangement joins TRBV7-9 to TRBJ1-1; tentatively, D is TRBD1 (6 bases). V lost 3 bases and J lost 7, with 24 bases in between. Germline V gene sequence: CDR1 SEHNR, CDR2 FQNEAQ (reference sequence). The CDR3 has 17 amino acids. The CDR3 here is CASSLTGFFGFGDEAFF. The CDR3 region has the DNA TGTGCCAGCAGCTTGACAGGCTTTTTTGGATTTGGTGATGAAGCTTTCTTT.

CDR3 nucleotide sequence: TGTGCCAGCAGCTTTGGGCAGGGAGATGAAAAACTGTTTTTT. This translates into CASSFGQGDEKLFF. The genes are TRBV5-4 and TRBJ1-4; TRBD1 is a possible D gene (5 bases). V was shortened by 2 bases and J by 6 bases, with 11 bases between the two germline ends. The CDR3 is 14 amino acids. Germline lookup yields CDR1 SGHNT and CDR2 YYREEE (reference sequence).

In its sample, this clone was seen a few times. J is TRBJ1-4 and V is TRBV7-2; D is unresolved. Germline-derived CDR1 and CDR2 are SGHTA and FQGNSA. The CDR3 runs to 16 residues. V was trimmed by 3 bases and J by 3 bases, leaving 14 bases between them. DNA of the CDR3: TGTGCCAGCAGCTTTACGATTAGGCAGGCTAATGAAAAACTGTTTTTT. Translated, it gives CASSFTIRQANEKLFF.

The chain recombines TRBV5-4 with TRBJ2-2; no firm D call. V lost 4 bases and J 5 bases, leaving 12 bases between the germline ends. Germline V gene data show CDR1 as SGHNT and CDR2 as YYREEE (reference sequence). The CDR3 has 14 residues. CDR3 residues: CASSAMSETGELFF. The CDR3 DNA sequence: TGTGCCAGCAGCGCAATGTCAGAGACCGGGGAGCTGTTTTTT.

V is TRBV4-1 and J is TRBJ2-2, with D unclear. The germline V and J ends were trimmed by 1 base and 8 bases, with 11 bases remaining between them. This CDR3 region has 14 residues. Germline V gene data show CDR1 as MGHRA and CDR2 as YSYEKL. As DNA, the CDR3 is TGCGCCAGCAGCCAAGTGCAGAAGATTGGGGAGCTGTTTTTT. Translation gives CASSQVQKIGELFF.

CDR3 protein: CSARTAYYEQYF. The CDR3 bases are TGCAGCGCCCGGACAGCTTACTACGAGCAGTACTTC. V gene TRBV29-1 combines with J gene TRBJ2-7, with D possibly matching TRBD1 (6 bases). This CDR3 has 12 residues. In germline, CDR1 is SQVTM, CDR2 ANQGSEA. Trimming removed 7 bases at V and 3 bases at J, with 13 bases between.

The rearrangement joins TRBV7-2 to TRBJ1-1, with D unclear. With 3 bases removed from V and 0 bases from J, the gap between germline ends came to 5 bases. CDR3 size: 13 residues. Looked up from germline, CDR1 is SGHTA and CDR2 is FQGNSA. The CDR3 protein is CASSFNLNTEAFF. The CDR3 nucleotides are TGTGCCAGCAGCTTTAACCTGAACACTGAAGCTTTCTTT.

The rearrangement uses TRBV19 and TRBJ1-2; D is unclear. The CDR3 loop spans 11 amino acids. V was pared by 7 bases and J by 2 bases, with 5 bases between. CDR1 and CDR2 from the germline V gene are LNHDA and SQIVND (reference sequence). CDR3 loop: CASKVNYGYTF. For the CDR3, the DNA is TGTGCCAGTAAAGTCAACTATGGCTACACCTTC.

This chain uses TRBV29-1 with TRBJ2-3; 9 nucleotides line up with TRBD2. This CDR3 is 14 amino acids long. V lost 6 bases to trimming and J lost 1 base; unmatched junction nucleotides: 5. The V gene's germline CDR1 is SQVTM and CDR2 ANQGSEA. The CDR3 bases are TGCAGCGTCCCTCTAGCGGGGCGCACAGATACGCAGTATTTT. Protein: CSVPLAGRTDTQYF.

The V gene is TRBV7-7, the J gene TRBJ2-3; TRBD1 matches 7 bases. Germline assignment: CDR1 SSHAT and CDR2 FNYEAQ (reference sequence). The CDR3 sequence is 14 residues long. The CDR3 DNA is TGTGCTAGCGCGAGGGGGCCCTCATCAGATACGCAGTATTTT. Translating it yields CASARGPSSDTQYF.

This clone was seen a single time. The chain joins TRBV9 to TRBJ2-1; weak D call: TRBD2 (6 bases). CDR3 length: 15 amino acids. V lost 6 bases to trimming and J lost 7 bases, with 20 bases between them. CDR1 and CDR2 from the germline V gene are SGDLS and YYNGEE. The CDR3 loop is CASTMSGAGGNEQFF. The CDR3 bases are TGTGCCAGCACCATGTCTGGGGCCGGAGGGAATGAGCAGTTCTTC.

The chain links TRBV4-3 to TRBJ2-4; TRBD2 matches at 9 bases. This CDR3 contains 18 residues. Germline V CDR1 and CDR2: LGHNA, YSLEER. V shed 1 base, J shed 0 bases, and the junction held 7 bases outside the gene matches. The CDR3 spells CASSQAVAGDLAKNIQYF. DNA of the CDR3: TGCGCCAGCAGCCAAGCTGTAGCGGGGGACTTAGCCAAAAACATTCAGTACTTC.

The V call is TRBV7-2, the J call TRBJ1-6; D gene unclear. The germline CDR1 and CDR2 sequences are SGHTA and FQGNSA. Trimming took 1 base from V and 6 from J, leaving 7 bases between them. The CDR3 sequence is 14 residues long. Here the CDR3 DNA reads TGTGCCAGCAGCTTAGGGCCCTTTAATTCACCCCTCCACTTT. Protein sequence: CASSLGPFNSPLHF.

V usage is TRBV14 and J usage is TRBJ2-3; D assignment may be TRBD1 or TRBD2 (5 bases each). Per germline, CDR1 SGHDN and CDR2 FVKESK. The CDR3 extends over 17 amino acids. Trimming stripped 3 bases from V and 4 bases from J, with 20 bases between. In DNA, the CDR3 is TGTGCCAGCAGCCAGGTGGGAAGGGGATTGAGGGCAGATACGCAGTATTTT. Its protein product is CASSQVGRGLRADTQYF. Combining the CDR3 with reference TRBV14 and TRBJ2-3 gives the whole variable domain EAGVTQFPSHSVIEKGQTVTLRCDPISGHDNLYWYRRVMGKEIKFLLHFVKESKQDESGMPNNRFLAERTGGTYSTLKVQPAELEDSGVYFCASSQVGRGLRADTQYFGPGTRLTVL.

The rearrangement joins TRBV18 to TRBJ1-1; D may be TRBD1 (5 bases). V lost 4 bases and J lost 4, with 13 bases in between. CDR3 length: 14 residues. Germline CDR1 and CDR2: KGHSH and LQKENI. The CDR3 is CASSQNGGGTEAFF. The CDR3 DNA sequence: TGTGCCAGCTCACAAAACGGGGGTGGCACTGAAGCTTTCTTT.

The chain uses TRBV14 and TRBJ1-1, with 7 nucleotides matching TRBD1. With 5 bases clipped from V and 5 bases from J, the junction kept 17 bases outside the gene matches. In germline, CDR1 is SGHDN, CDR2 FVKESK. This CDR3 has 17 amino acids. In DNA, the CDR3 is TGTGCCAGCAGCTCGTTCCTTGGAGGGGGCTTAGGGACTGAAGCTTTCTTT. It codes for CASSSFLGGGLGTEAFF.